The source of this T cell receptor (beta chain) is a study of shared clonotypes between healthy human individuals (dated by TCRdb to about 2020). About the study as a whole: The cohort included three men and a couple of women between 18 and 49 years of age. The study deeply sequenced blood TCR repertoires of five healthy adults to estimate repertoire size and the extent of clonotype sharing between individuals. Different laboratories and diverse techniques were used to prepare libraries and sequence TCR repertoires, to increase sequencing depth and limit assay-specific biases. Each donor's leukapheresis produced roughly between roughly 0.9 and 8.9 billion PBMCs.

Worth noting for this clone: Its binding antigen is unknown. No quality values exist for individual bases; no much larger clone is one base distant.

Study-wide conclusions, independent of this receptor: Only blood was sampled, and tissue TCR repertoires likely differ from those in blood. Pairwise subsampling indicated that sequencing depth was expected to affect the degree of clonotype sharing among donors. The genetic and exposure-history diversity represented was limited by the small number of donors.

Reading the germline V gene gives CDR1 ENHRY and CDR2 SYGVKD. The CDR3 goes from the cysteine to the phenylalanine over 15 residues. CDR3 DNA only is kept here, 45 bases in frame from base 1. The junction shows trimming of 3 bases on V and 1 base on J, and the gene matches do not reach 4 bases of it. TCR CDR3 regions were amplified from genomic DNA by multiplex PCR using the deep immunoSEQ assay. Extracted genomic DNA from each cell subset was spread evenly across all wells of several immunoSEQ 96-well plates, with each plate serving as a replicate. For unsorted PBMC, each replicate PCR was loaded with roughly 330 ng genomic DNA, equivalent to tens of thousands of T cell genomes. Unsorted PBMC genomic DNA was sequenced across ten immunoSEQ deep assay plates. The purified libraries were quantified using a Qubit 3.0 fluorometer, sized with a Bioanalyzer 2100, and then quantified again using the KAPA Library Quantification kit. Every immunoSEQ 96-well plate was sequenced on a separate single-read 150-cycle Illumina NextSeq 550 flow cell. The study's processing was this. Because the immunoSEQ output included only junctional sequences and no quality scores, the filtering could not be the same as the filtering used for full-length reads. Sequences were annotated with PyIR, a Python wrapper for IgBLAST v1.9, and V/J genes and CDR3 were assigned using IMGT germline references. Reads with weak V/J assignments (E-value above 1e-6), missing CDR3, stop codons, out-of-frame junctions, or ambiguous translated residues were removed. V3J clonotypes were defined as sequences sharing the same inferred V gene, J gene, and CDR3 amino acid sequence. To compute the percentage overlap between repertoires, the number of shared unique clonotypes was divided by the size of the smaller repertoire. Three approaches were used to assess repertoire richness: RTK rarefaction, the Chao1 estimator, and Recon v2.1 estimates of unobserved clonotypes. TCRdb limited this immuneACCESS table to in-frame rearrangements with V and J called. A share of clones is missing; checked studies link under half to unresolved V genes, and the rest is unexplained. The V and J calls and the clone size are those of that table, but D and trimming were determined from the DNA. This sample is represented by hundreds of thousands of clones; more than 75% of them were singletons. The ten largest clones capture roughly 13% of the sample.

The donors were healthy, HIV-negative adults who had no recently reported acute infections or vaccinations. Only Caucasian adults living in Nashville, Tennessee, USA were represented among the donors. For unsorted samples, tens of millions of PBMCs were counted, and genomic DNA was extracted using the QIAamp DNA Blood Mini kit. Blood was collected by leukapheresis, and PBMCs were isolated by Ficoll-Histopaque density gradient centrifugation and then cryopreserved in liquid nitrogen vapor phase. Here the chain combines TRBV10-3 and TRBJ1-1; 8 central bases correspond to TRBD1. The sample comprised PBMCs. The TCR was taken from a woman in her thirties or forties in good health. Some clones in this sample may be carry-over from other donors' samples. The DNA sequence is TGTGCCATCAGTGACTTAGGACAGGGGAACACTGAAGCTTTCTTT. Translation gives CAISDLGQGNTEAFF.